This T cell receptor (beta chain) was sequenced during a study of beta chain features in type 1 diabetes. Overall study context: Across all samples, fewer than 140 million sorted cells were examined.

Findings and caveats of the study: PCR could preferentially amplify shorter templates, alike in patients and controls. TCRB CDR3s from Type 1 diabetes patients were moderately but significantly shorter in all four CD4+ subsets.

Via the markers CD45RO/CCR7/CD25/CD127/CD95/CD27, stem cell-like memory, regulatory, central memory and naive CD4+ cells were sorted. Germline V lookup: CDR1 SGDLS, CDR2 YYNGEE. Trimming stripped 0 bases from V and 3 bases from J, with 11 bases between. This CDR3 contains 15 residues. In its sample, this clone was seen a few times. Its antigen is not identified. Isolated RNA was reverse transcribed in full, so expressed TCRB transcripts were sequenced. Profiling relied on immunoSEQ multiplex PCR, and the TCRdb table lists in-frame clones only, not all of them. Altogether 300,000 to 350,000 clones are present, roughly 13% being singletons, with the ten largest covering roughly 0.015%.

The sequenced sample was naive CD4+ T cells from blood. This TCR was sampled from a woman younger than 35 with type 1 diabetes. The gene calls are TRBV9 and TRBJ2-3, with D tentatively TRBD2 (6 bases). CDR3 nucleotide sequence: TGTGCCAGCAGCGTAGCTAGCGACTCAACAGATACGCAGTATTTT. Its protein is CASSVASDSTDTQYF.